Following are 26 T cell receptor beta chains from one sample sequenced in a study of blood T cell dynamics during melanoma immunotherapy. Noted time point: week 3, after first cycle of checkpoint inhibitor. Generated by immunoSEQ multiplex PCR, the TCRdb table keeps only in-frame clones and is missing some. The table records roughly 10,000 clones, about 88% of them present only once. Material: blood, obtained from a patient treated with checkpoint blockade. The receptors here all came from a human donor with melanoma.

The chain uses TRBV19 and TRBJ2-5; D is ambiguous. Germline V lookup: CDR1 LNHDA, CDR2 SQIVND (reference sequence). Trimming shortened V by 3 bases and J by 2 bases, and 10 bases separated the two germline ends. CDR3 length equals 14 residues. The CDR3 region is CASSIFGLQETQYF. CDR3 in DNA: TGTGCCAGTAGTATTTTCGGCTTACAAGAGACCCAGTACTTC.

CDR3 region: CASIARGQGNNEQFF. The CDR3 DNA reads TGTGCCAGTATCGCGCGAGGGCAGGGTAACAATGAGCAGTTCTTC. The chain couples TRBV19 to TRBJ2-1; D may be TRBD1 or TRBD2 (5 bases each). V lost 7 bases to trimming and J lost 5 bases, with 18 bases between them. Germline V gene sequence: CDR1 LNHDA, CDR2 SQIVND (reference sequence). The CDR3 consists of 15 residues.

The chain is built from TRBV19 and TRBJ2-2, with D unclear. The CDR3 covers 15 residues. The ends were cut back, 6 bases at V and 4 bases at J, with 15 bases in the middle. Germline CDR1 LNHDA, CDR2 SQIVND (reference sequence). The DNA of the CDR3 is TGTGCCAGTAGGAGCAAGGGTGGATCCACCGGGGAGCTGTTTTTT. Amino acid sequence: CASRSKGGSTGELFF.

J is TRBJ2-3 and V is TRBV5-6; TRBD1 might be the D (5 bases). The ends were cut back, 4 bases at V and 5 bases at J, with 8 bases in the middle. This CDR3 has 12 residues. Germline V CDR1 and CDR2: SGHDT, YYEEEE. The DNA of the CDR3 is TGTGCCAGCAGCCTAACAGGAGATACGCAGTATTTT. This sequence encodes CASSLTGDTQYF.

The chain combines TRBV7-8 with TRBJ2-1; D may be TRBD1 or TRBD2 (5 bases each). The CDR3 is 16 residues long. Trimming removed 5 bases at V and 0 bases at J, with 14 bases between. CDR1 is SGHVS and CDR2 is FQNEAQ in the germline V gene. This CDR3 reads CASSLRGRGSYNEQFF. The CDR3 bases are TGTGCCAGCAGCCTGAGGGGTCGGGGCTCCTACAATGAGCAGTTCTTC.

The rearrangement links TRBV11-3 to TRBJ2-3; a weak D match, TRBD2 (6 bases). The CDR3 has 14 residues. Trimming stripped 5 bases from V and 3 bases from J, with 12 bases between. The germline CDR1 and CDR2 sequences are SGHNT and YENEEA. DNA of the CDR3: TGTGCCAGCAGCCCGCGCGGGACGACAGATACGCAGTATTTT. Encoded protein: CASSPRGTTDTQYF.

The V gene is TRBV5-4, the J gene TRBJ2-3; the match to TRBD2 covers 11 bases. The CDR3 is 15 residues long. V was clipped by 3 bases and J by 0 bases; unmatched bases: 0. Germline-derived CDR1 and CDR2 are SGHNT and YYREEE (reference sequence). CDR3 DNA: TGTGCCAGCAGCTGGACTAGCGGGAGCACAGATACGCAGTATTTT. Its protein product is CASSWTSGSTDTQYF.

The CDR3 nucleotides read TGCGCCAGCAGCCACACATCCCAAGAGACCCAGTACTTC. Protein: CASSHTSQETQYF. The chain carries TRBV5-1 and TRBJ2-5; D unresolved. Germline V gene lookup returns CDR1 SGHRS and CDR2 YFSETQ. Trimming pared 4 bases from V and 1 base from J, leaving 8 bases between. There are 13 residues in the CDR3.

This chain joins TRBV30 and TRBJ1-4; possibly TRBD1 for D (6 bases). The length of the CDR3 is 12 residues. Germline lookup yields CDR1 GTSNPN and CDR2 SVGIG (reference sequence). Trimming removed 7 bases at V and 6 bases at J, with 12 bases between. CDR3 loop: CASGRGYEKLFF. CDR3 nucleotide sequence: TGTGCCTCGGGCAGGGGATATGAAAAACTGTTTTTT.

This sequence joins TRBV7-9 and TRBJ1-2; D gene ambiguous. The germline CDR1 and CDR2 sequences are SEHNR and FQNEAQ (reference sequence). V was clipped by 1 base and J by 0 bases, with 12 bases between them. The CDR3 runs to 16 residues. The CDR3, as DNA: TGTGCCAGCAGCTTAGATTCGGGCAGAACTAACTATGGCTACACCTTC. Translating it yields CASSLDSGRTNYGYTF. Full variable domain (outside the CDR3, taken from reference TRBV7-9 and TRBJ1-2): DTGVSQNPRHKITKRGQNVTFRCDPISEHNRLYWYRQTLGQGPEFLTYFQNEAQLEKSRLLSDRFSAERPKGSFSTLEIQRTEQGDSAMYLCASSLDSGRTNYGYTFGSGTRLTVV.

The chain's CDR3 is CASSRDRAGTGELFF. Written as DNA, the CDR3 is TGTGCCAGCAGCCGAGACAGGGCGGGCACCGGGGAGCTGTTTTTT. The chain has TRBV7-2 and TRBJ2-2, with TRBD1 identical over 7 bases. CDR1 is SGHTA and CDR2 is FQGNSA in the germline V gene. V lost 5 bases and J lost 4; bases outside the gene matches: 7. The CDR3 runs to 15 residues.

Here the CDR3 DNA reads TGCAGCGTTGGACTAGCAGCCGAGCAGTACTTC. Translated, it gives CSVGLAAEQYF. V is TRBV29-1 and J is TRBJ2-7, with 7 bases fitting TRBD2. Germline V gene data show CDR1 as SQVTM and CDR2 as ANQGSEA. The V and J ends lost 4 bases and 6 bases, in that order; junction bases with no gene match: 3. CDR3 length: 11 residues.

The J gene is TRBJ2-2, the V gene TRBV19, with D maybe TRBD2 (6 bases). V was shortened by 6 bases and J by 2 bases, with 16 bases between the two germline ends. Germline loops: CDR1 LNHDA, CDR2 SQIVND (reference sequence). The CDR3 covers 16 residues. The CDR3 coding sequence is TGTGCCAGTAGCATCCTCGGGGGACCAAACACCGGGGAGCTGTTTTTT. It codes for CASSILGGPNTGELFF.

V is TRBV19 and J is TRBJ2-2; TRBD1 might be the D (6 bases). Trimming removed 5 bases at V and 4 bases at J, with 14 bases between. Germline V gene lookup returns CDR1 LNHDA and CDR2 SQIVND (reference sequence). CDR3 length: 15 residues. CDR3 loop: CASSPGERPTGELFF. The CDR3 DNA follows: TGTGCCAGTAGTCCAGGGGAAAGGCCCACCGGGGAGCTGTTTTTT. The full variable domain, completed using reference TRBV19 and TRBJ2-2, is DGGITQSPKYLFRKEGQNVTLSCEQNLNHDAMYWYRQDPGQGLRLIYYSQIVNDFQKGDIAEGYSVSREKKESFPLTVTSAQKNPTAFYLCASSPGERPTGELFFGEGSRLTVL.

The chain has TRBV19 and TRBJ1-1; no clear D gene. Germline CDR1 reads LNHDA; CDR2 reads SQIVND (reference sequence). The CDR3 is 11 amino acids. V lost 8 bases and J lost 8, with 12 bases in between. The CDR3 sequence is CASGMRVEAFF. The CDR3 nucleotides are TGTGCCAGTGGGATGAGGGTCGAAGCTTTCTTT.

The chain links TRBV11-2 to TRBJ1-2, with no clear D. V was cut by 6 bases and J by 7 bases, with 24 bases left in between. The CDR3 has 16 amino acids. Germline CDR1 is SGHAT and CDR2 is FQNNGV. DNA for the CDR3: TGTGCCAGCAGACCCGATTCGGGAGACCTTCGGGGTGGCTACACCTTC. As protein: CASRPDSGDLRGGYTF.

This clone showed up just once. The chain joins TRBV5-6 to TRBJ2-2; 8 bases match TRBD2. The length of the CDR3 is 16 residues. Germline CDR1 is SGHDT and CDR2 is YYEEEE. Trimming took 4 bases from V and 4 from J; bases not matched to a gene: 9. DNA of the CDR3: TGTGCCAGCAGCCCGCGGGCGGGAGGATTCACCGGGGAGCTGTTTTTT. This gives the protein CASSPRAGGFTGELFF.

This chain connects TRBV5-1 to TRBJ2-6, with D perhaps matching TRBD1 (6 bases). The CDR3 covers 17 residues. The V and J ends lost 0 bases and 2 bases respectively, with 12 bases between them. Germline lookup yields CDR1 SGHRS and CDR2 YFSETQ. CDR3 nucleotide sequence: TGCGCCAGCAGCTTGGAGGGCAGGGGTGCTGGGGCCAACGTCCTGACTTTC. As protein: CASSLEGRGAGANVLTF.

This sequence joins TRBV15 and TRBJ2-4; D possibly corresponds to TRBD1 (6 bases). Germline V lookup: CDR1 LNHNV, CDR2 YYDKDF (reference sequence). The CDR3 has 13 residues. Trimming took 6 bases from V and 6 from J, leaving 12 bases between them. CDR3: CATRQGSRNIQYF. CDR3 coding DNA: TGTGCCACCAGACAGGGTAGTAGAAACATTCAGTACTTC.

The chain employs TRBV19 and TRBJ2-4; D may be TRBD2 (5 bases). Trimming took 5 bases from V and 4 from J, leaving 15 bases between them. The germline CDR1 and CDR2 sequences are LNHDA and SQIVND (reference sequence). The CDR3 has 15 residues. The CDR3 spells CASSPRSSGKNIQYF. CDR3 nucleotides: TGTGCCAGTAGTCCCCGCTCGAGCGGTAAAAACATTCAGTACTTC.

V usage is TRBV13 and J usage is TRBJ2-1; D is undetermined. In germline, CDR1 is PRHDT, CDR2 FYEKMQ (reference sequence). With 0 bases removed from V and 6 bases from J, the gap between germline ends came to 6 bases. The CDR3 spans 13 residues. CDR3 loop: CASSLGWGNEQFF. The CDR3 DNA is TGTGCCAGCAGCTTAGGCTGGGGCAATGAGCAGTTCTTC.

J is TRBJ2-7 and V is TRBV7-9; 9 bases align to TRBD2. Per germline, CDR1 SEHNR and CDR2 FQNEAQ (reference sequence). The CDR3 is made up of 15 amino acids. V was pared by 0 bases and J by 5 bases, with 5 bases of the junction left unmatched. This CDR3 reads CASSLASGSGDEQYF. CDR3 bases: TGTGCCAGCAGCTTAGCTAGCGGGAGTGGCGACGAGCAGTACTTC.

This clone was recorded once. The chain is built from TRBV28 and TRBJ2-3; D possibly corresponds to TRBD1 (7 bases). Looked up from germline, CDR1 is MDHEN and CDR2 is SYDVKM. V dropped 11 bases and J dropped 1 base, with 13 bases sitting between them. The CDR3 covers 13 residues. In DNA form, the CDR3 reads TGTGCCGGAGGGGGCCACGGCACAGATACGCAGTATTTT. The encoded protein is CAGGGHGTDTQYF.

V usage is TRBV2 and J usage is TRBJ2-7; perhaps TRBD2 as D (6 bases). The length of the CDR3 is 13 residues. Per the germline V gene, CDR1 is SNHLY and CDR2 is FYNNEI. V shed 6 bases and J shed 3 bases, with 12 bases lying between them. CDR3 amino acids: CASRGGTNYEQYF. The CDR3 DNA sequence: TGTGCCAGCAGGGGCGGGACCAACTACGAGCAGTACTTC.

This clone was picked up a small number of times. V is TRBV5-6 and J is TRBJ2-2; no firm D call. CDR3 length equals 13 residues. Between the trimmed V and J ends, which lost 6 bases and 4 bases, there was a span of 10 bases. Germline V gives CDR1 SGHDT, CDR2 YYEEEE. CDR3 coding DNA: TGTGCCAGCAACCCAGTCGGCACCGGGGAGCTGTTTTTT. It translates to CASNPVGTGELFF.

The chain has TRBV5-4 and TRBJ2-3; maybe TRBD1 (5 bases). Trimming took 1 base from V and 4 from J, leaving 16 bases between them. The CDR3 consists of 16 residues. The germline V gene encodes CDR1 SGHNT and CDR2 YYREEE (reference sequence). This CDR3 is CASSLYLGRVADTQYF. CDR3 nucleotides: TGTGCCAGCAGCTTGTATCTGGGCAGGGTGGCAGATACGCAGTATTTT.